Shown below are 25 T cell receptor beta chains from a single sample sequenced in a study of OX40 agonist ivuxolimab in advanced cancers. Sequencing used immunoSEQ multiplex PCR; TCRdb keeps in-frame clones, though not all of them. The sample shows about 100,000 clones, about 89% of them seen only once. This material consisted of CD4+ or CD8+ T cells sorted from blood, taken in a trial of the OX40 agonist ivuxolimab. These receptors were taken from an adult with an advanced solid tumor such as melanoma, head and neck, liver or kidney cancer.

The V gene is TRBV4-1, the J gene TRBJ2-2; a possible D gene is TRBD1 (6 bases). CDR1 is MGHRA and CDR2 is YSYEKL in the germline V gene. This CDR3 is built from 16 residues. Trimming left V 2 bases short and J 0 bases short, with 10 bases between. The CDR3 loop is CASSQFTGSNTGELFF. CDR3 bases: TGCGCCAGCAGCCAATTCACAGGGTCGAACACCGGGGAGCTGTTTTTT.

CDR3: CASSAAGQANTEAFF. The CDR3 DNA follows: TGTGCCAGCAGCGCGGCGGGACAGGCAAACACTGAAGCTTTCTTT. The chain couples TRBV6-6 to TRBJ1-1; 8 bases agree with TRBD1. The CDR3 sequence is 15 residues long. The junction had 8 bases not matched to a gene; V was cut back by 6 bases and J by 2 bases. Per germline, CDR1 MNHNY and CDR2 SVGAGI (reference sequence).

The rearrangement joins TRBV29-1 to TRBJ2-7; D is perhaps TRBD1 (5 bases). Germline lookup yields CDR1 SQVTM and CDR2 ANQGSEA. The CDR3 has 12 residues. Trimming removed 4 bases from V and 7 bases from J, with 14 bases in between. The DNA for the CDR3 is TGCAGCGTTGGGGGCAGGTCCTGGGAGCAGTACTTC. Amino acid sequence: CSVGGRSWEQYF.

J is TRBJ1-1 and V is TRBV9; 8 bases match TRBD1. The CDR3 extends over 15 amino acids. V dropped 0 bases and J dropped 5; count of bases not matched to a gene: 6. Per germline, CDR1 SGDLS and CDR2 YYNGEE. CDR3 in DNA: TGTGCCAGCAGCGTAGATGGACAGGGAGGGACTGAAGCTTTCTTT. This encodes CASSVDGQGGTEAFF.

V gene TRBV29-1 combines with J gene TRBJ2-5, with a tentative D call TRBD1 (5 bases). CDR3 length equals 10 residues. V was trimmed by 4 bases and J by 8 bases, leaving 8 bases between them. Germline values: CDR1 SQVTM, CDR2 ANQGSEA. CDR3 amino acids: CSVGWTTQYF. Written as DNA, the CDR3 is TGCAGCGTTGGGTGGACAACCCAGTACTTC. Full variable domain (rest looked up from reference TRBV29-1 and TRBJ2-5): SAVISQKPSRDICQRGTSLTIQCQVDSQVTMMFWYRQQPGQSLTLIATANQGSEATYESGFVIDKFPISRPNLTFSTLTVSNMSPEDSSIYLCSVGWTTQYFGPGTRLLVL.

This chain links TRBV29-1 with TRBJ1-2, with TRBD1 matching 8 bases. V shed 2 bases, J shed 3 bases, and the junction held 2 bases outside the gene matches. CDR1 SQVTM and CDR2 ANQGSEA come from the germline V gene. The CDR3 spans 13 residues. CDR3 nucleotides: TGCAGCGTTGAATGGGACAGGTACTATGGCTACACCTTC. The encoded protein is CSVEWDRYYGYTF.

A single count supports this clone. The CDR3 DNA reads TGTGCCAGCAGCCCCGGACGGCTCTCTGGAAACACCATATATTTT. Translation: CASSPGRLSGNTIYF. The V and J genes are TRBV11-2 and TRBJ1-3; D remains ambiguous. V lost 5 bases, J lost 0 bases, and 11 bases lay in between. The length of the CDR3 is 15 residues. Looked up from germline, CDR1 is SGHAT and CDR2 is FQNNGV.

The chain joins TRBV9 to TRBJ2-1; no clear D gene. Looked up from germline, CDR1 is SGDLS and CDR2 is YYNGEE. Deletions cut 0 bases from V and 5 bases from J, with 3 bases between. This CDR3 is 12 amino acids long. CDR3 bases: TGTGCCAGCAGCGTAGCGGACAATGAGCAGTTCTTC. This sequence encodes CASSVADNEQFF.

This clone appeared a single time. The chain uses TRBV28 and TRBJ1-1, with D perhaps TRBD1 (5 bases). The CDR3 extends over 13 amino acids. V lost 7 bases, J lost 4 bases, and 13 bases lay in between. Germline assignment: CDR1 MDHEN and CDR2 SYDVKM. The CDR3 loop reads CASITRGGTEAFF. CDR3 nucleotides: TGTGCCAGCATTACGCGGGGGGGCACTGAAGCTTTCTTT.

This sequence joins TRBV11-2 and TRBJ2-7; D gene ambiguous. The germline V and J ends were trimmed by 5 bases and 7 bases, with 15 bases remaining between them. Germline CDR1 is SGHAT and CDR2 is FQNNGV. The CDR3 consists of 13 residues. CDR3 DNA: TGTGCCAGCAGCCCTCTGCCGCGTAGGGAGCAGTACTTC. Encoded protein: CASSPLPRREQYF.

The rearrangement links TRBV6-1 to TRBJ2-3, with D tentatively TRBD2 (5 bases). Germline V CDR1 and CDR2: MNHNS, SASEGT. Trimming shortened V by 6 bases and J by 2 bases, and 12 bases separated the two germline ends. The CDR3 has 14 residues. The DNA of the CDR3 is TGTGCCAGCAGACTAGGGTCTCCCACAGATACGCAGTATTTT. This gives the protein CASRLGSPTDTQYF.

V usage is TRBV6-4 and J usage is TRBJ2-1; the D call may be TRBD1 or TRBD2 (5 bases each). Trimming left V 5 bases short and J 10 bases short, with 15 bases between. The length of the CDR3 is 13 residues. The germline V gene has CDR1 MRHNA and CDR2 SNTAGT. CDR3 sequence reads: CASSSLRGREQFF. CDR3 nucleotide sequence: TGTGCCAGCAGTTCTCTGAGGGGTCGGGAGCAGTTCTTC.

The chain carries TRBV7-9 and TRBJ2-1; D ambiguous. The V and J ends lost 5 bases and 0 bases respectively, with 5 bases between them. Looked up from germline, CDR1 is SEHNR and CDR2 is FQNEAQ (reference sequence). The length of the CDR3 is 13 residues. The CDR3 region is CASSRSSYNEQFF. The CDR3 DNA reads TGTGCCAGCAGCAGGAGCTCCTACAATGAGCAGTTCTTC.

V and J are TRBV6-6 and TRBJ1-6; no firm D call. Germline values: CDR1 MNHNY, CDR2 SVGAGI (reference sequence). The V end was cut by 6 bases, the J end by 7 bases, with 13 bases between. The CDR3 is 14 amino acids. CDR3 residues: CASRLPRANSPLHF. The CDR3 DNA sequence: TGTGCCAGCAGGCTCCCAAGGGCCAATTCACCCCTCCACTTT.

The V call is TRBV18, the J call TRBJ2-7; D remains unclear. CDR3 length equals 14 residues. Deletions cut 2 bases from V and 2 bases from J, with 10 bases between. Germline V gene lookup returns CDR1 KGHSH and CDR2 LQKENI. Here the CDR3 reads CASSPGRRTYEQYF. CDR3 sequence (DNA): TGTGCCAGCTCACCAGGGCGGAGAACCTACGAGCAGTACTTC.

The chain employs TRBV5-5 and TRBJ2-7; 10 nucleotides align to TRBD2. Germline-derived CDR1 and CDR2 are SGHKS and YYEKEE (reference sequence). The CDR3 is 15 residues long. J lost 3 bases, V lost 0 bases, and 3 bases had no gene match. In DNA, the CDR3 is TGTGCCAGCAGCTTGGAAGGACTAGCGGTCTACGAGCAGTACTTC. Its translation: CASSLEGLAVYEQYF. The whole variable domain, remainder taken from reference TRBV5-5 and TRBJ2-7, is DAGVTQSPTHLIKTRGQQVTLRCSPISGHKSVSWYQQVLGQGPQFIFQYYEKEERGRGNFPDRFSARQFPNYSSELNVNALLLGDSALYLCASSLEGLAVYEQYFGPGTRLTVT.

The chain couples TRBV6-1 to TRBJ1-4; TRBD1 aligns across 8 bases. The germline gives CDR1 MNHNS, CDR2 SASEGT. V shed 1 base, J shed 7 bases, and the junction held 8 bases outside the gene matches. The CDR3 runs 16 residues. The CDR3 here is CASSEGPGGYTEKLFF. DNA of the CDR3: TGTGCCAGCAGTGAAGGTCCAGGGGGCTATACTGAAAAACTGTTTTTT.

This clone was seen just once. The chain uses TRBV5-1 and TRBJ1-1, with D unresolved. The V gene lost 0 bases and the J gene lost 1 base, with 13 bases spanning the gap. The CDR3 loop spans 16 amino acids. The V gene's germline CDR1 is SGHRS and CDR2 YFSETQ. CDR3 residues: CASSLEGQQRNTEAFF. CDR3 bases: TGCGCCAGCAGCTTGGAGGGTCAACAGAGGAACACTGAAGCTTTCTTT.

The chain recombines TRBV19 with TRBJ2-7, with D perhaps TRBD1 or TRBD2 (6 bases each). The CDR3 consists of 14 residues. Germline V gene data show CDR1 as LNHDA and CDR2 as SQIVND (reference sequence). CDR3 loop: CAVATGHPGGEQYF. Written as DNA, the CDR3 is TGTGCGGTAGCCACGGGACACCCAGGAGGGGAGCAGTACTTC.

The chain uses TRBV7-6 and TRBJ1-5; 8 bases fit TRBD1. Germline V CDR1 and CDR2: SGHVS, FNYEAQ. V was clipped by 3 bases and J by 4 bases; unmatched bases: 5. The CDR3 is 15 residues long. Written as DNA, the CDR3 is TGTGCCAGCAGCTTGGGTGGGACAGGAAATCAGCCCCAGCATTTT. Translating it yields CASSLGGTGNQPQHF.

To note about this clone: Other nucleotide sequences from this sample produce the same CDR3. The rearrangement joins TRBV5-1 to TRBJ2-1, with a weak D call TRBD2 (5 bases). Germline-derived CDR1 and CDR2 are SGHRS and YFSETQ. The CDR3 covers 15 residues. V was trimmed by 0 bases and J by 3 bases, leaving 10 bases between them. The CDR3 nucleotides read TGCGCCAGCAGCTTGGTGGCTAGCAGCTACAATGAGCAGTTCTTC. It translates to CASSLVASSYNEQFF.

The chain uses TRBV6-1 and TRBJ1-6, with TRBD1 matching over 7 bases. This CDR3 contains 15 residues. Germline CDR1 is MNHNS and CDR2 is SASEGT. Trimming took 5 bases from V and 7 from J; bases not matched to a gene: 8. CDR3 in DNA: TGTGCCAGCAGTCTTCAGGGGGAGACGAATTCACCCCTCCACTTT. Amino acids: CASSLQGETNSPLHF.

The chain recombines TRBV4-1 with TRBJ2-1; tentatively, D is TRBD2 (7 bases). From germline, CDR1 is MGHRA and CDR2 YSYEKL. The CDR3 extends over 15 amino acids. With 2 bases removed from V and 6 bases from J, the gap between germline ends came to 14 bases. The CDR3 sequence: CASSQLGEGVNEQFF. CDR3 in DNA: TGCGCCAGCAGCCAATTGGGGGAGGGGGTCAATGAGCAGTTCTTC.

The chain joins TRBV28 to TRBJ2-5, with D perhaps TRBD1 (5 bases). The CDR3 contains 13 residues. The germline gives CDR1 MDHEN, CDR2 SYDVKM. The V gene lost 5 bases and the J gene lost 4 bases, with 11 bases spanning the gap. CDR3 nucleotides: TGTGCCAGCAGTCCAGGGAACCTAGAGACCCAGTACTTC. It translates to CASSPGNLETQYF.

The rearrangement uses TRBV5-1 and TRBJ2-1, with 10 bases fitting TRBD2. This CDR3 region has 16 residues. Unmatched junction bases numbered 5, after V lost 3 bases and J lost 2 bases. Germline CDR1 is SGHRS and CDR2 is YFSETQ. CDR3 bases: TGCGCCAGCAGCTGGACTAGCGGAGCGGCCTACAATGAGCAGTTCTTC. Its translation: CASSWTSGAAYNEQFF. Supplemented by reference TRBV5-1 and TRBJ2-1, the full variable domain reads KAGVTQTPRYLIKTRGQQVTLSCSPISGHRSVSWYQQTPGQGLQFLFEYFSETQRNKGNFPGRFSGRQFSNSRSEMNVSTLELGDSALYLCASSWTSGAAYNEQFFGPGTRLTVL.